Listed below are T cell receptor beta chains from one sample, sequenced in a study of cytomegalovirus exposure and HLA in healthy donors. TCRdb's copy holds only in-frame clones and misses some; the assay was immunoSEQ multiplex PCR. The sample has about 98,000 clones, about four fifths seen once. Input material: PBMCs. The origin of the receptors is a female donor in good health and CMV-seropositive. The CDR3 runs from the conserved cysteine through the conserved F or W. A D gene is named only where the DNA matches it firmly. Clone size, where shown, is once, few, many, or a class for clones that have expanded.

V gene	clone size	CDR3 length	J gene	D gene	CDR3 DNA	CDR3 protein
TRBV5-4	NA	15	TRBJ2-7	NA	TGTGCCAGCAAATCCGCAGGGGGAGGCTCCTACGAGCAGTACTTC	CASKSAGGGSYEQYF
TRBV2	NA	13	TRBJ1-5	NA	TGTGCCAGCAGTGTTTCTGGGGCGCAGCCCCAGCATTTT	CASSVSGAQPQHF
TRBV5-6	NA	15	TRBJ1-3	NA	TGTGCCAGCAGCTTGGCCGCGGAGGTTGGAAACACCATATATTTT	CASSLAAEVGNTIYF
TRBV7-6	NA	13	TRBJ1-1	NA	TGTGCCAGCAGCTTAGCTGCGTACACTGAAGCTTTCTTT	CASSLAAYTEAFF
TRBV2	NA	13	TRBJ2-7	NA	TGTGCCAGTGGGTTGACAGAAACCTACGAGCAGTACTTC	CASGLTETYEQYF
TRBV6-1	NA	12	TRBJ1-5	NA	TGTGCCTTGAGGCGGTTATATCAGCCCCAGCATTTT	CALRRLYQPQHF
TRBV7-6	NA	16	TRBJ2-2	TRBD2	TGTGCCAGCAGCCCTGGTAGCGGGGGGGCAGCCGGGGAGCTGTTTTTT	CASSPGSGGAAGELFF
TRBV5-1	NA	15	TRBJ2-3	NA	TGCGCCAGCAGCTTGACAGGCACTAGCACAGATACGCAGTATTTT	CASSLTGTSTDTQYF
TRBV4-1	NA	15	TRBJ1-1	NA	TGCGCCAGCAGCCAAGTGGTCAGGGGGAACACTGAAGCTTTCTTT	CASSQVVRGNTEAFF
TRBV9	NA	14	TRBJ1-5	NA	TGTGCCAGCAGCGCGTCGGGGATAAATCAGCCCCAGCATTTT	CASSASGINQPQHF
TRBV5-1	once	15	TRBJ2-2	NA	TGCGCCAGCAGCTTGCAACAGGTCGACACCGGGGAGCTGTTTTTT	CASSLQQVDTGELFF
TRBV30	NA	13	TRBJ2-1	TRBD2	TGTGCCTGGAGTTTCGCTAGCGGCAATGAGCAGTTCTTC	CAWSFASGNEQFF
TRBV25-1	NA	17	TRBJ1-2	TRBD1	TGTGCCAGCAGTGAATTGGGACAGTTATCGTCCCTCTATGGCTACACCTTC	CASSELGQLSSLYGYTF
TRBV5-6	NA	15	TRBJ1-5	NA	TGTGCCAGCAGCGAAGGGAGATTCGGCAATCAGCCCCAGCATTTT	CASSEGRFGNQPQHF
TRBV9	NA	14	TRBJ2-4	NA	TGTGCCAGCAGCGTAGGGTCAGGGATAGACATTCAGTACTTC	CASSVGSGIDIQYF
TRBV7-8	NA	13	TRBJ1-2	NA	TGTGCCAGCAGCTTCTCAGACAGAAATGGCTACACCTTC	CASSFSDRNGYTF